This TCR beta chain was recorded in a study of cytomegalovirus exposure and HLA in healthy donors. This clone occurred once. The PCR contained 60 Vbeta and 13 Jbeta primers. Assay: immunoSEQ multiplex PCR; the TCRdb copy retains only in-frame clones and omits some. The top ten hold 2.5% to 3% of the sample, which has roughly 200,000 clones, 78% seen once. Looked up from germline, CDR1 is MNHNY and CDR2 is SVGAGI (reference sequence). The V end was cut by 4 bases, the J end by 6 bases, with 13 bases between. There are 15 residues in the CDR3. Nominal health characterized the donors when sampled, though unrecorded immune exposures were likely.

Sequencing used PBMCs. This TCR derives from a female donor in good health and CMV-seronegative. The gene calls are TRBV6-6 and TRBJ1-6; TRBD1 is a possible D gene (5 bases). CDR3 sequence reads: CASSSPREGNSPLHF. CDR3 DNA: TGTGCCAGCAGTTCCCCCAGGGAGGGTAATTCACCCCTCCACTTT.